This TCR beta chain was sequenced for a study of graft-versus-host responses after intestinal transplantation. The germline CDR1 and CDR2 sequences are MRHNA and SNTAGT. V was pared by 11 bases and J by 7 bases, with 11 bases between. The CDR3 totals 11 residues. This clone showed up just once. TCRdb keeps only in-frame clones here, not all; method: immunoSEQ multiplex PCR. The data contain some 18,000 clones, 90% of them singletons. The chain uses TRBV6-4 and TRBJ2-2; a weak D match, TRBD1 (5 bases). This clonotype was obtained from a human patient who received an intestinal transplant, so some T cells may come from the graft donor. The specimen was PBMCs, collected 350 to 400 days after transplant. The CDR3 region has the DNA TGTGCCCGAGATAGGGGCGGGGAGCTGTTTTTT. Its translation: CARDRGGELFF.